The text below deals with one TCR beta chain. Trimming cost V 3 bases and J 4 bases; bases outside gene matches: 8. The germline CDR1 and CDR2 sequences are KGHSH and LQKENI. The CDR3 runs to 16 residues. The data originate from a study of blood T cell repertoires in COVID-19. About the research overall: Samples representing acute and convalescent COVID-19 were sourced from the United States, Italy and Spain.

Across about two dozen US areas, participants ranged in age from roughly 18 to 95 years. Cohorts were determined from participant-reported clinical history. In Cohort 3, a recovered donor had either two negative PCRs, clearance, or symptom resolution. Sequenced by immunoSEQ multiplex PCR; TCRdb stores in-frame clones only, minus some. The profile covers around 200,000 clones, with 70% to 85% appearing a single time and roughly 3.2% taken by the ten largest. This sequence originates from a woman aged 25 to 39 who had recovered from COVID-19. The sequenced sample consisted of PBMCs or T cells enriched from blood (not recorded which). V is TRBV18 and J is TRBJ1-1; 10 bases map to TRBD1. In nucleotides, the CDR3 is TGTGCCAGCTCACCGTCTGCCTGGGACAGGGGCACTGAAGCTTTCTTT. Encoded protein: CASSPSAWDRGTEAFF.